The sequence of this T cell receptor beta chain was determined in a study of shared clonotypes between healthy human individuals. About the study: CD4 naive and memory got three plates each, CD8 naive two, CD8 memory one. General study points: Collection of samples was limited to blood; tissue repertoires likely differ.

CDR1 and CDR2 from the germline V gene are MNHEY and SMNVEV (reference sequence). The CDR3 contains 15 residues. Losses at the gene ends were 5 bases for V and 4 bases for J; bases not matched to a gene: 8. Researchers divided each subset's genomic DNA evenly across several immunoSEQ plates. Method: immunoSEQ multiplex PCR; TCRdb's copy keeps in-frame clones and lacks some. The sample holds about 1,800,000 clones, around 96% seen once. Positively selected for CCR7, the CD45RO-negative cells used as naive CD8 cells excluded terminally differentiated effector memory CD45RA+ cells. As to this clone: Antigen: not known.

The chain is built from TRBV27 and TRBJ2-1, with 7 nucleotides matching TRBD1. The sequencing input was naive CD8+ T cells sorted from blood. The sequence derives from a man younger than 30 in good health. Here the CDR3 reads CASSPGTEAYNEQFF. CDR3 sequence (DNA): TGTGCCAGCAGTCCCGGGACAGAGGCTTACAATGAGCAGTTCTTC.